A selection of T cell receptor beta chains follows, all from one sample in a study of CD8 T cells in Susac syndrome. TCRdb called the immunoSEQ multiplex PCR reads again in MiXCR, with one record for every CDR3 protein. Of about 200,000 distinct CDR3 sequences listed, 85% to 95% were seen once; the top ten hold about 0.095%. Material for sequencing was CD4+ T cells from PBMCs. Receptors originate from a human donor in good health. The CDR3 runs from the conserved cysteine through the conserved F or W. A D gene is named only where the DNA matches it firmly. Clone sizes are given selectively: once, few, many, or a class where the clone is expanded.

16 . TRBJ2-5 TRBD2 TRBV5-1 CASSYLSGGAQETQYF TGCGCCAGCAGCTATTTAAGCGGGGGGGCTCAAGAGACCCAGTACTTC
17 . TRBJ1-2 TRBD1 TRBV7-9 CASTPRDLQGADYGYTF TGTGCCAGCACACCGAGAGACTTACAGGGGGCAGACTATGGCTACACCTTC
14 once TRBJ2-5 TRBD1 TRBV29-1 CSVQGDRGQETQYF TGCAGCGTTCAGGGGGACAGGGGCCAAGAGACCCAGTACTTC
12 . TRBJ1-5 . TRBV29-1 CSVGTARQPQHF TGCAGCGTCGGGACCGCTAGGCAGCCCCAGCATTTT
14 . TRBJ2-1 TRBD2 TRBV6-5 CASSSPGGMNEQFF TGTGCCAGCAGTTCCCCGGGGGGGATGAATGAGCAGTTCTTC
13 . TRBJ1-1 TRBD1 TRBV12-3/TRBV12-4 CASSFGQGAKAFF TGTGCCAGCAGTTTTGGACAGGGGGCAAAAGCTTTCTTT
10 . TRBJ2-4 . TRBV20-1 CSASQVIQYF TGCAGTGCTAGTCAGGTCATTCAGTACTTC
12 . TRBJ1-2 . TRBV12-3/TRBV12-4 CASSLSGVGYTF TGTGCCAGCAGTTTATCCGGGGTAGGCTACACCTTC
15 . TRBJ1-5 . TRBV2 CASREITGTNQPQHF TGTGCCAGCAGGGAGATTACAGGGACCAATCAGCCCCAGCATTTT
16 . TRBJ1-3 TRBD1 TRBV4-3 CASSQDSGTGGNTIYF TGCGCCAGCAGCCAAGATTCCGGGACAGGGGGAAACACCATATATTTT
13 once TRBJ2-1 . TRBV3-1 CASSQGKRREQFF TGTGCCAGCAGCCAAGGAAAGCGGCGTGAGCAGTTCTTC
14 . TRBJ1-2 . TRBV19 CASSTQQGVYGYTF TGTGCCAGTAGTACCCAACAGGGCGTCTATGGCTACACCTTC
12 . TRBJ2-6 . TRBV6-6 CATLPGANVLTF TGTGCCACTCTTCCGGGGGCCAACGTCCTGACTTTC
15 . TRBJ2-1 . TRBV2 CATRGDSEGDGEQFF TGTGCCACGAGGGGGGACTCCGAGGGGGACGGTGAGCAGTTCTTC
15 . TRBJ1-2 TRBD1 TRBV3-1 CASSVRQGAAYGYTF TGTGCCAGCAGCGTACGACAGGGGGCGGCCTATGGCTACACCTTC
15 . TRBJ2-1 TRBD1 TRBV27 CASSRRGLLYNEQFF TGTGCCAGCAGTCGCAGGGGGCTCTTGTACAATGAGCAGTTCTTC
15 . TRBJ2-1 . TRBV3-1 CASSLRPESGNEQFF TGTGCCAGCAGCCTCCGACCCGAATCTGGGAATGAGCAGTTCTTC
10 . TRBJ2-1 . TRBV29-1 CSVEENEQFF TGCAGCGTTGAAGAGAATGAGCAGTTCTTC
15 . TRBJ2-7 TRBD1 TRBV20-1 CSARAIDRDSYEQYF TGCAGTGCTAGAGCCATCGACAGGGACTCCTACGAGCAGTACTTC
15 . TRBJ2-3 TRBD2 TRBV7-9 CASSLLAATRRTQYF TGTGCCAGCAGCTTACTAGCGGCAACCCGGAGGACGCAGTATTTT
11 few TRBJ1-1 . TRBV3-1 CASSQNTEAFF TGTGCCAGCAGCCAGAACACTGAAGCTTTCTTT
15 . TRBJ2-7 TRBD1 TRBV6-2/TRBV6-3 CASSSLGTGVYEQYF TGTGCCAGCAGCTCCCTCGGGACAGGGGTCTACGAGCAGTACTTC
14 . TRBJ2-5 TRBD1 TRBV29-1 CSVEDLLQGETQYF TGCAGCGTTGAAGATCTTTTACAGGGGGAGACCCAGTACTTC
13 . TRBJ2-3 . TRBV30 CAWRASGTDTQYF TGTGCCTGGAGGGCGTCTGGCACAGATACGCAGTATTTT
17 once TRBJ2-1 TRBD2 TRBV2 CASTGPSGRAAYNEQFF TGTGCCAGCACCGGGCCTAGCGGGAGGGCGGCCTACAATGAGCAGTTCTTC
15 . TRBJ1-2 . TRBV4-2 CASSQDGQDGYGYTF TGTGCCAGCAGCCAAGACGGGCAGGATGGCTATGGCTACACCTTC